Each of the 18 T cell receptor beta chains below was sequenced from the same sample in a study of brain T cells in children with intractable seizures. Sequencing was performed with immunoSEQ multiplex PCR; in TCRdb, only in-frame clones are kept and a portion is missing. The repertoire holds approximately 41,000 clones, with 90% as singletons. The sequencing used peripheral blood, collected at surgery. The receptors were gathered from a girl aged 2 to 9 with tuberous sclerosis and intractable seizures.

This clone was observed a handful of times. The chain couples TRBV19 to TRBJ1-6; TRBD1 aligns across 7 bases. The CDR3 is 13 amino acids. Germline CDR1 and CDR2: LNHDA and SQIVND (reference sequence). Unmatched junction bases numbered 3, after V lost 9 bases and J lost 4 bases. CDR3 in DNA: TGTGCCAGCCAGGGGGTGTATAATTCACCCCTCCACTTT. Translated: CASQGVYNSPLHF.

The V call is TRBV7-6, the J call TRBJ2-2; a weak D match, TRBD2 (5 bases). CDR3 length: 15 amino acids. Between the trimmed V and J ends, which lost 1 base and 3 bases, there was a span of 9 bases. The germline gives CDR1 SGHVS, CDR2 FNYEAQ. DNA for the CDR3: TGTGCCAGCAGCTTAGGGAGCGGCTACACCGGGGAGCTGTTTTTT. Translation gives CASSLGSGYTGELFF. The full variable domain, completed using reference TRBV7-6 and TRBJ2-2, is GAGVSQSPRYKVTKRGQDVALRCDPISGHVSLYWYRQALGQGPEFLTYFNYEAQQDKSGLPNDRFSAERPEGSISTLTIQRTEQRDSAMYRCASSLGSGYTGELFFGEGSRLTVL.

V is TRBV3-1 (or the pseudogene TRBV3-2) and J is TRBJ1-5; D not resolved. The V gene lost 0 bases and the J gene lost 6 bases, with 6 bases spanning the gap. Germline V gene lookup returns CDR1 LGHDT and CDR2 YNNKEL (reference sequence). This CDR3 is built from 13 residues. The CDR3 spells CASSQDWVQPQHF. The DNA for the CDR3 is TGTGCCAGCAGCCAAGATTGGGTTCAGCCCCAGCATTTT.

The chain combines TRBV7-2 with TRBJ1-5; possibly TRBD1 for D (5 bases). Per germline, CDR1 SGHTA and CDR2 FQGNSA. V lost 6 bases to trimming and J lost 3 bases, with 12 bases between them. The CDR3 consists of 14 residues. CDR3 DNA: TGTGCCAGCAGTCCGGGACGGCACAATCAGCCCCAGCATTTT. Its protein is CASSPGRHNQPQHF.

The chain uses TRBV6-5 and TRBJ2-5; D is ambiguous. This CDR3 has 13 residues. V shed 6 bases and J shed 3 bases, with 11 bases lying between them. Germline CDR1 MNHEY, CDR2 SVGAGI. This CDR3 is CASRHTLKETQYF. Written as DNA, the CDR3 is TGTGCCAGCAGGCATACTCTAAAAGAGACCCAGTACTTC.

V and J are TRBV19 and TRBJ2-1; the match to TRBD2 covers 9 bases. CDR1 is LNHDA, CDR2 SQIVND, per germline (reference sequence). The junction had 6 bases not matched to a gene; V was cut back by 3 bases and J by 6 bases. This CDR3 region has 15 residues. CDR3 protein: CASSMVAGEGNEQFF. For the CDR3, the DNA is TGTGCCAGTAGTATGGTAGCGGGGGAGGGCAATGAGCAGTTCTTC.

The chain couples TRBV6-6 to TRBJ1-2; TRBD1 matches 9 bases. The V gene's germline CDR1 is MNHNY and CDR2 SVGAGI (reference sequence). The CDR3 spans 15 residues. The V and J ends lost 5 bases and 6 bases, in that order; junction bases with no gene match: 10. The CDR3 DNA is TGTGCCAGCAGTGCACAGGGGGCCCACTTTGATGGCTACACCTTC. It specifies CASSAQGAHFDGYTF.

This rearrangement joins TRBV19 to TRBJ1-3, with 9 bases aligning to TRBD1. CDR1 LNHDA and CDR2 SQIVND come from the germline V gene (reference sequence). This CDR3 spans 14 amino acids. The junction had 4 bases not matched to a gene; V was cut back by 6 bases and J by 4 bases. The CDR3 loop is CASSGTGFGNTIYF. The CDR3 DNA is TGTGCCAGTAGCGGGACAGGGTTCGGAAACACCATATATTTT. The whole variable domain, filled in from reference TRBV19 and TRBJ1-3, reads DGGITQSPKYLFRKEGQNVTLSCEQNLNHDAMYWYRQDPGQGLRLIYYSQIVNDFQKGDIAEGYSVSREKKESFPLTVTSAQKNPTAFYLCASSGTGFGNTIYFGEGSWLTVV.

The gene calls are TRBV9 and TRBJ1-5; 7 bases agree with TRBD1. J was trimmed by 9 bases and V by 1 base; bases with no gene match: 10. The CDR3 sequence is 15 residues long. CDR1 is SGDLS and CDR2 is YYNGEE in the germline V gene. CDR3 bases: TGTGCCAGCAGCGTAACAGGGGAAGCCCTCAGGCCCCAGCATTTT. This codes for CASSVTGEALRPQHF.

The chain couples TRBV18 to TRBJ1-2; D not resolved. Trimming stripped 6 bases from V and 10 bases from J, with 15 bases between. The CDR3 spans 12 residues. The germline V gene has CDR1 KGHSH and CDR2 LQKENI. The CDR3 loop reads CASSHAGIDYTF. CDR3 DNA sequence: TGTGCCAGCTCCCATGCGGGGATCGACTACACCTTC.

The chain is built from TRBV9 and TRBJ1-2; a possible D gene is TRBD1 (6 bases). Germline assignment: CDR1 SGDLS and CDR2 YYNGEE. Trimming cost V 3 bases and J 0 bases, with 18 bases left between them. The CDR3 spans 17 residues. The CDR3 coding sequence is TGTGCCAGCAGCGGGAAACCGGCCAGGGGAGCTAACTATGGCTACACCTTC. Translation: CASSGKPARGANYGYTF.

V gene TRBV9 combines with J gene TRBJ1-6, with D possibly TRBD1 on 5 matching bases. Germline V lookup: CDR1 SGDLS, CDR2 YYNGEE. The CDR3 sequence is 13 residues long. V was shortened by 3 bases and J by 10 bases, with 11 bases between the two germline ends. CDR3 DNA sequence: TGTGCCAGCAGCGCGGGGGACCTCTCACCCCTCCACTTT. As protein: CASSAGDLSPLHF. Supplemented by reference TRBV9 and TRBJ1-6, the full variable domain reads DSGVTQTPKHLITATGQRVTLRCSPRSGDLSVYWYQQSLDQGLQFLIQYYNGEERAKGNILERFSAQQFPDLHSELNLSSLELGDSALYFCASSAGDLSPLHFGNGTRLTVT.

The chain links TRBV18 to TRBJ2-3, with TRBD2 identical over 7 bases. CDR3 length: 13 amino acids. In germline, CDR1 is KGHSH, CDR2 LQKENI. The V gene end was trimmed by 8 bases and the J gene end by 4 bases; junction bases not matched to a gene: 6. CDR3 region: CASTRLAADTQYF. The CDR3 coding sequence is TGTGCCAGCACCAGACTAGCTGCAGATACGCAGTATTTT.

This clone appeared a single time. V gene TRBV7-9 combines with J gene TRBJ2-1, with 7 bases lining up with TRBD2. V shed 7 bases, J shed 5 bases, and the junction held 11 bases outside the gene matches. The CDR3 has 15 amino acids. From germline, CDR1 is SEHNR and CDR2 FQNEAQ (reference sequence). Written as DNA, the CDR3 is TGTGCCAGCATAATGAGGACTAGGGAGGACAATGAGCAGTTCTTC. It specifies CASIMRTREDNEQFF.

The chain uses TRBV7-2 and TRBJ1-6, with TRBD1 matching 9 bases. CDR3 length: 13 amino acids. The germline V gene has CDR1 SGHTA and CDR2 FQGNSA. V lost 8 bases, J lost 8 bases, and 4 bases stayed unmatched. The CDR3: CASGTGGDSPLHF. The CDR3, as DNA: TGTGCCAGCGGAACAGGGGGCGATTCACCCCTCCACTTT.

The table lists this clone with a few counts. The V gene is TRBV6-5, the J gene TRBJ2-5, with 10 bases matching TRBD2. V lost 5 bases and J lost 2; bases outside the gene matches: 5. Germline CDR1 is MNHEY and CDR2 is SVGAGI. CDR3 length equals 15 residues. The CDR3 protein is CASSRQAGGQETQYF. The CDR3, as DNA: TGTGCCAGCAGTCGACAAGCGGGGGGGCAAGAGACCCAGTACTTC.

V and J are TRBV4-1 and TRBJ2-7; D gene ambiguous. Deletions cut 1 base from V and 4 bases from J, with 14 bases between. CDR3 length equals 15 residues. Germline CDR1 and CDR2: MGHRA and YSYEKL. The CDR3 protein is CASSQGGANIYEQYF. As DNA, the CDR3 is TGCGCCAGCAGCCAAGGAGGTGCAAATATTTACGAGCAGTACTTC.

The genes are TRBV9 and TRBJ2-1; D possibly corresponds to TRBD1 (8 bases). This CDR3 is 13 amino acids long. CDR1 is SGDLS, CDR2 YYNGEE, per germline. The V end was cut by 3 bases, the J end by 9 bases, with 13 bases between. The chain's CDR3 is CASSADREGEQFF. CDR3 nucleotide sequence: TGTGCCAGCAGCGCGGACAGGGAGGGTGAGCAGTTCTTC.